This entry lists 8 T cell receptor beta chains sequenced from one sample in a study of shared clonotypes between healthy human individuals. Using immunoSEQ multiplex PCR, the repertoire was profiled, and TCRdb retains in-frame clones only, with some absent. The sample shows about 2 million clones, approximately 94% of them seen only once. CD8 cells classed as naive were CD45RO-negative and positively selected for CCR7, excluding terminally differentiated effector memory CD45RA+ cells. The sequenced sample consisted of naive CD8+ T cells sorted from blood. All receptors derive from a man between 18 and 35 years old in good health.

This chain joins TRBV28 and TRBJ1-5, with D tentatively TRBD1 (6 bases). With 2 bases removed from V and 2 bases from J, the gap between germline ends came to 10 bases. The germline V gene encodes CDR1 MDHEN and CDR2 SYDVKM. The CDR3 covers 15 residues. For the CDR3, the DNA is TGTGCCAGCAGTTTAACAGGGTACGGCAATCAGCCCCAGCATTTT. Translated: CASSLTGYGNQPQHF.

This clone has just one count. This CDR3 is also generated by other DNA sequences in the sample. The chain employs TRBV4-1 and TRBJ2-5; TRBD2 aligns across 11 bases. The CDR3 has 15 amino acids. V shed 2 bases, J shed 1 base, and the junction held 0 bases outside the gene matches. Germline V gene lookup returns CDR1 MGHRA and CDR2 YSYEKL. The chain's CDR3 is CASSQLAGGQETQYF. The DNA of the CDR3 is TGCGCCAGCAGCCAACTAGCGGGGGGCCAAGAGACCCAGTACTTC.

V usage is TRBV7-9 and J usage is TRBJ2-3; tentative D call: TRBD1 (6 bases). The germline V and J ends were trimmed by 8 bases and 5 bases, with 17 bases remaining between them. Germline V gives CDR1 SEHNR, CDR2 FQNEAQ (reference sequence). The CDR3 has 14 amino acids. CDR3 sequence reads: CASSRPGAEDTQYF. The CDR3 DNA reads as TGTGCCAGCTCCCGCCCAGGGGCCGAAGATACGCAGTATTTT. The full variable domain, its missing parts supplied by reference TRBV7-9 and TRBJ2-3, is DTGVSQNPRHKITKRGQNVTFRCDPISEHNRLYWYRQTLGQGPEFLTYFQNEAQLEKSRLLSDRFSAERPKGSFSTLEIQRTEQGDSAMYLCASSRPGAEDTQYFGPGTRLTVL.

V and J are TRBV9 and TRBJ1-4; 9 nucleotides align to TRBD1. With 1 base clipped from V and 4 bases from J, the junction kept 2 bases outside the gene matches. CDR1 and CDR2 (germline): SGDLS, YYNGEE. The CDR3 is 15 residues long. CDR3 protein: CASSVMGQGNEKLFF. CDR3 DNA: TGTGCCAGCAGCGTAATGGGACAGGGTAATGAAAAACTGTTTTTT.

The chain joins TRBV28 to TRBJ1-5; D may be TRBD1 (5 bases). The CDR3 has 15 residues. The germline gives CDR1 MDHEN, CDR2 SYDVKM. V lost 2 bases to trimming and J lost 6 bases, with 14 bases between them. The CDR3 spells CASSLGGAVGQPQHF. The CDR3, as DNA: TGTGCCAGCAGTTTAGGAGGGGCTGTTGGTCAGCCCCAGCATTTT. Supplemented by reference TRBV28 and TRBJ1-5, the full variable domain reads DVKVTQSSRYLVKRTGEKVFLECVQDMDHENMFWYRQDPGLGLRLIYFSYDVKMKEKGDIPEGYSVSREKKERFSLILESASTNQTSMYLCASSLGGAVGQPQHFGDGTRLSIL.

The gene calls are TRBV7-9 and TRBJ1-2, with D unresolved. There are 15 residues in the CDR3. Trimming pared 5 bases from V and 3 bases from J, leaving 16 bases between. Germline loops: CDR1 SEHNR, CDR2 FQNEAQ (reference sequence). For the CDR3, the DNA is TGTGCCAGCAGCGAAGAGTTGCCTACCCACTATGGCTACACCTTC. Its translation is CASSEELPTHYGYTF. Full variable domain (rest looked up from reference TRBV7-9 and TRBJ1-2): DTGVSQNPRHKITKRGQNVTFRCDPISEHNRLYWYRQTLGQGPEFLTYFQNEAQLEKSRLLSDRFSAERPKGSFSTLEIQRTEQGDSAMYLCASSEELPTHYGYTFGSGTRLTVV.

The chain links TRBV7-6 to TRBJ2-1; TRBD2 might be the D (5 bases). Looked up from germline, CDR1 is SGHVS and CDR2 is FNYEAQ. V was clipped by 4 bases and J by 8 bases, with 9 bases between them. The length of the CDR3 is 12 residues. The CDR3 nucleotides are TGTGCCAGCAGCTCAGACTATGATGAGCAGTTCTTC. Protein product: CASSSDYDEQFF.

The V and J genes are TRBV7-6 and TRBJ1-6; 7 bases align to TRBD1. Trimming removed 5 bases from V and 10 bases from J; junction bases left unmatched: 8. The CDR3 consists of 14 residues. Germline V gene data show CDR1 as SGHVS and CDR2 as FNYEAQ. The CDR3 DNA sequence: TGTGCCAGCAGCCAGTCAGGGGGAGGCTCACCCCTCCACTTT. Translated: CASSQSGGGSPLHF. Full variable domain (remainder filled in from reference TRBV7-6 and TRBJ1-6): GAGVSQSPRYKVTKRGQDVALRCDPISGHVSLYWYRQALGQGPEFLTYFNYEAQQDKSGLPNDRFSAERPEGSISTLTIQRTEQRDSAMYRCASSQSGGGSPLHFGNGTRLTVT.